A single sample gave rise to the 21 T cell receptor beta chains below, sequenced in a study of T cell clonality in common variable immunodeficiency. Study findings and constraints: Common variable immunodeficiency TCR beta sequences reportedly had fewer deletions and N-nucleotide insertions.

TCRdb's table, derived via immunoSEQ multiplex PCR, lists solely in-frame clones and lacks some. The sample contains about 28,000 clones, none of them singletons. The antigens these receptors bind are not known. The source material was peripheral blood mononuclear cells. The receptor source for this set is a human donor with common variable immunodeficiency.

This clone has more than one count but fewer than ten. The sequenced fragment ends 3 residues before the CDR3 boundary, so the rest is inferred from the germline J gene. V gene TRBV5-1 combines with J gene TRBJ2-1, with TRBD1 matching 7 bases. The CDR3 sequence is 13 residues long. The germline V gene encodes CDR1 SGHRS and CDR2 YFSETQ. The V and J ends lost 4 bases and 4 bases, in that order; junction bases with no gene match: 2. CDR3 sequence reads: CASSQGQYNEQFF. Incomplete CDR3 DNA: TGCGCCAGCAGCCAGGGACAGTACAATGAG.

This clone showed up many times. The read ends 3 residues shy of where the CDR3 ends; the end is completed using the germline J gene. This chain links TRBV30 with TRBJ1-5, with TRBD1 identical over 10 bases. J gave up 1 base and V 5 bases, and 8 bases lay outside the gene matches. In germline, CDR1 is GTSNPN, CDR2 SVGIG (reference sequence). This CDR3 has 16 amino acids. The CDR3 reads CAWAFRTGGSNQPQHF. Partial CDR3 DNA: TGTGCCTGGGCCTTCCGGACAGGGGGAAGCAATCAGCCC. The full variable domain, in which reference TRBV30 and TRBJ1-5 provide the parts outside the CDR3, is SQTIHQWPATLVQPVGSPLSLECTVEGTSNPNLYWYRQAAGRGLQLLFYSVGIGQISSEVPQNLSASRPQDRQFILSSKKLLLSDSGFYLCAWAFRTGGSNQPQHFGDGTRLSIL.

This clone was observed a handful of times. The read ends 3 residues before the CDR3 terminus; that terminus is restored from the germline J gene. The chain carries TRBV19 and TRBJ1-2; possibly TRBD1 for D (5 bases). Germline loops: CDR1 LNHDA, CDR2 SQIVND (reference sequence). Trimming cost V 3 bases and J 2 bases, with 10 bases left between them. The CDR3 length is 14 residues. This chain's CDR3 is CASSIWGQNYGYTF. The sequenced CDR3 bases are TGTGCCAGTAGTATTTGGGGCCAGAACTATGGC.

This clone was seen only a few times. The sequence runs out 3 residues before the end of the CDR3; the remainder is reconstructed from the germline J gene. The chain is built from TRBV19 and TRBJ2-3; 12 nucleotides match TRBD2. Germline assignment: CDR1 LNHDA and CDR2 SQIVND (reference sequence). V dropped 5 bases and J dropped 0; count of bases not matched to a gene: 9. The CDR3 runs 18 residues. Incomplete CDR3 DNA: TGTGCCAGTAGTCCTCAGCCTAGCGGGGGGGGTAGCACAGATACG. This codes for CASSPQPSGGGSTDT. The entire CDR3 sequence reads CASSPQPSGGGSTDTQYF.

This clone has a count of ten or more. The read ends 3 residues before the CDR3 terminus; that terminus is restored from the germline J gene. The V and J genes are TRBV5-4 and TRBJ2-1, with 9 bases that match TRBD2. V was pared by 2 bases and J by 1 base, with 1 base of the junction left unmatched. The CDR3 is made up of 15 amino acids. The germline V gene has CDR1 SGHNT and CDR2 YYREEE (reference sequence). The CDR3: CASSFSGGSYNEQFF. The DNA read from the CDR3 is TGTGCCAGCAGCTTTAGCGGGGGATCCTACAATGAG.

This clone showed up just a few times. The sequence runs out 3 residues before the end of the CDR3; the remainder is reconstructed from the germline J gene. This chain links TRBV7-9 with TRBJ1-2; 7 nucleotides align to TRBD1. Trimming took 1 base from V and 1 from J; bases not matched to a gene: 3. The CDR3 loop spans 15 amino acids. Germline V gene sequence: CDR1 SEHNR, CDR2 FQNEAQ (reference sequence). CDR3 DNA (partial): TGTGCCAGCAGCTTAGGACAGGGAGGTAACTATGGC. Translated: CASSLGQGGNYG. The CDR3 reads in full as CASSLGQGGNYGYTF.

This clone was recorded at least ten times. Sequencing ends 3 residues short of the CDR3 end; the germline J gene provides the rest. The chain links TRBV5-1 to TRBJ2-4, with 8 bases identical to TRBD1. CDR1 SGHRS and CDR2 YFSETQ come from the germline V gene. CDR3 length: 16 residues. The trim removed 5 bases at V and 0 bases at J, leaving 7 bases unmatched. CDR3 bases read: TGCGCCAGCAGTAAGGGACAGGTCACAGCCAAAAACATT. Translation gives CASSKGQVTAKNI. The whole CDR3 sequence is CASSKGQVTAKNIQYF.

A few counts support this clone. The read ends 3 residues early relative to the CDR3; the germline J gene fills the gap. The V and J genes are TRBV30 and TRBJ2-2, with 9 bases identical to TRBD2. From germline, CDR1 is GTSNPN and CDR2 SVGIG (reference sequence). The trim removed 3 bases at V and 5 bases at J, leaving 19 bases unmatched. This CDR3 has 19 amino acids. The part of the CDR3 DNA that was read is TGTGCCTGGAGCCCACATGGGCTAGCGGGGATTCGTGGGACCGGGGAG. It translates to CAWSPHGLAGIRGTGE. The entire CDR3 reads CAWSPHGLAGIRGTGELFF.

This clone turned up a few times. The DNA ends 3 residues before the CDR3 does, and the rest of the CDR3 is filled in from the germline J gene. The chain links TRBV18 to TRBJ1-2, with 7 bases matching TRBD1. The CDR3 is made up of 15 amino acids. J lost 0 bases, V lost 0 bases, and 1 base had no gene match. The germline V gene encodes CDR1 KGHSH and CDR2 LQKENI. The chain's CDR3 is CASSPPGTANYGYTF. The CDR3 bases that were read are TGTGCCAGCTCACCACCCGGGACAGCTAACTATGGC. Complete variable domain (other parts from reference TRBV18 and TRBJ1-2): NAGVMQNPRHLVRRRGQEARLRCSPMKGHSHVYWYRQLPEEGLKFMVYLQKENIIDESGMPKERFSAEFPKEGPSILRIQQVVRGDSAAYFCASSPPGTANYGYTFGSGTRLTVV.

This clone appeared many times. The CDR3 is cut off 3 residues early in the read; its end comes from the germline J gene. The J gene is TRBJ2-1, the V gene TRBV7-2; the D gene is possibly TRBD1 (5 bases). The CDR3 sequence is 12 residues long. CDR1 is SGHTA, CDR2 FQGNSA, per germline. Trimming removed 7 bases at V and 4 bases at J, with 8 bases between. CDR3 loop: CASNDRYNEQFF. The sequenced CDR3 bases are TGTGCCAGCAATGACAGATACAATGAG.

This clone was recorded at least ten times. The read falls 3 residues short of the CDR3 end, and the missing part is taken from the germline J gene. This sequence joins TRBV6-2 or TRBV6-3 and TRBJ1-2; unclear D gene. Germline V gives CDR1 MNHEY, CDR2 SVGEGT. CDR3 length: 15 residues. V was pared by 6 bases and J by 0 bases, with 14 bases between. CDR3 region: CASRTQLLANYGYTF. CDR3 bases read: TGTGCCAGCAGGACACAGCTACTAGCTAACTATGGC.

Comment on this clone: The read stops 3 residues short of the end of the CDR3; the missing end is completed from the germline J gene. The chain couples TRBV19 to TRBJ2-7; weak D call: TRBD1 (5 bases). CDR1 is LNHDA and CDR2 is SQIVND in the germline V gene (reference sequence). This CDR3 region has 14 residues. Trimming left V 3 bases short and J 0 bases short, with 9 bases between. CDR3 sequence: CASSIQTVSYEQYF. Incomplete CDR3 DNA: TGTGCCAGTAGTATCCAGACAGTCTCCTACGAG.

This clone was seen only a few times. With the read ending 3 residues before the CDR3 end, the germline J gene is used to fill in that end. The V and J genes are TRBV6-2 or TRBV6-3 and TRBJ1-1; D is ambiguous. V lost 5 bases, J lost 6 bases, and 10 bases lay in between. Looked up from germline, CDR1 is MNHEY and CDR2 is SVGEGT. This CDR3 is 12 amino acids long. CDR3 sequence reads: CASSTGYAEAFF. The CDR3 bases that were read are TGTGCCAGCAGTACCGGGTACGCTGAA.

This clone has only a few counts. The sequence runs out 3 residues before the end of the CDR3; the remainder is reconstructed from the germline J gene. V gene TRBV18 combines with J gene TRBJ1-6; weak D call: TRBD1 (6 bases). CDR3 length: 15 residues. V lost 5 bases to trimming and J lost 9 bases, with 17 bases between them. CDR1 is KGHSH, CDR2 LQKENI, per germline. The CDR3: CASSSRQETSSPLHF. The sequenced part of the CDR3 DNA is TGTGCCAGCTCATCTAGACAGGAAACGAGTTCACCC.

This clone has ten or more counts. CDR3: CASNPGGGADNEQFF. Partial CDR3 DNA: TGCGCCAGCAACCCCGGCGGGGGGGCCGACAATGAG. The gene calls are TRBV10-1 and TRBJ2-1; 9 positions match TRBD2. Read coverage stops 3 residues before the CDR3 terminus; the germline J gene supplies the remainder. V lost 7 bases to trimming and J lost 5 bases; unmatched junction nucleotides: 9. Per the germline V gene, CDR1 is WNHNN and CDR2 is SYGVQD (reference sequence). The CDR3 length is 15 residues.

In this sample, this clone turned up many times. The CDR3 is cut off 3 residues early in the read; its end comes from the germline J gene. The rearrangement joins TRBV7-2 to TRBJ1-2; a weak D match, TRBD1 (5 bases). This CDR3 comprises 14 residues. V lost 7 bases and J lost 4, with 16 bases in between. Germline CDR1 reads SGHTA; CDR2 reads FQGNSA. The part of the CDR3 DNA that was read is TGTGCCAGCAAGAGCCATCTAACAGGCTATGGC. Translation: CASKSHLTGYG. The whole CDR3 sequence reads CASKSHLTGYGYTF.

By share of the sample, this clone is medium-sized. The read terminates 3 residues ahead of where the CDR3 ends, so the germline J gene completes it. The chain employs TRBV4-2 and TRBJ1-2; 7 bases map to TRBD1. Unmatched junction bases numbered 3, after V lost 1 base and J lost 1 base. The CDR3 consists of 15 residues. Per germline, CDR1 LGHNA and CDR2 YNFKEQ. Here the CDR3 reads CASSQARGVNYGYTF. The CDR3 DNA, read in part, is TGTGCCAGCAGCCAAGCCAGGGGGGTTAACTATGGC.

For this clone: The CDR3 end falls 3 residues outside the read, so it is completed with the germline J gene. The rearrangement uses TRBV18 and TRBJ1-3; D is undetermined. This CDR3 region has 17 residues. Germline values: CDR1 KGHSH, CDR2 LQKENI. V dropped 3 bases and J dropped 4 bases, with 19 bases sitting between them. This CDR3 is CASSPPPVGFEGNTIYF. Partial CDR3 DNA: TGTGCCAGCTCACCGCCTCCGGTAGGGTTCGAAGGAAACACC.

This clone was observed at least ten times. The read finishes 3 residues shy of the CDR3 end, and the germline J gene is used to complete it. The J gene is TRBJ1-2, the V gene TRBV30; 7 nucleotides agree with TRBD1. CDR3 length: 13 amino acids. Germline CDR1 and CDR2: GTSNPN and SVGIG (reference sequence). Partial CDR3 DNA: TGTGCCTGGAGTAAGGCCTTGACAGGGGGC. Its protein is CAWSKALTGG. The full CDR3 protein reads CAWSKALTGGYTF.

This clone has ten or more counts. Read coverage stops 3 residues before the CDR3 terminus; the germline J gene supplies the remainder. The gene calls are TRBV3-1 (or the pseudogene TRBV3-2) and TRBJ2-3; weak D call: TRBD2 (6 bases). The CDR3 totals 17 residues. Between the trimmed V and J ends, which lost 0 bases and 0 bases, there was a span of 13 bases. The germline V gene encodes CDR1 LGHDT and CDR2 YNNKEL (reference sequence). The CDR3 region is CASSQDSGLRSTDTQYF. The DNA read from the CDR3 is TGTGCCAGCAGCCAAGACTCGGGACTCCGTAGCACAGATACG.

As concerns this clone: Coverage ceases 3 residues before the CDR3 finishes, and the germline J gene fills in the end. The chain recombines TRBV30 with TRBJ2-3; 8 positions agree with TRBD1. Germline V gives CDR1 GTSNPN, CDR2 SVGIG (reference sequence). Germline trimming cut 3 bases from V and 4 bases from J; bases unmatched to any gene: 9. This CDR3 comprises 15 residues. This CDR3 is CAWSQGAGKADTQYF. The part of the CDR3 DNA that was read is TGTGCCTGGAGCCAGGGGGCGGGGAAGGCAGATACG.